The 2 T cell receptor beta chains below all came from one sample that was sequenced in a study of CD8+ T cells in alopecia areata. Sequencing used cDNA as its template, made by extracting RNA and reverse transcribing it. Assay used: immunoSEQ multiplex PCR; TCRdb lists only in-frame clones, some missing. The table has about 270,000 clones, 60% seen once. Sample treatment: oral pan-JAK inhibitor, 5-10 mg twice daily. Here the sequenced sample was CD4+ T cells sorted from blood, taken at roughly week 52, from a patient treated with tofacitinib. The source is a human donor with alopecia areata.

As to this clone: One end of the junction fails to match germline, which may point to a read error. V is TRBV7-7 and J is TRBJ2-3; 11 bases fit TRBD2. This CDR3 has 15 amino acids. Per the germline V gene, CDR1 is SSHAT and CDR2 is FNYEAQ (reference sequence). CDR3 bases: TGTGCTAGCAGTCTAGCGGGGGGCAGCACAGATACGCAGTATTTT. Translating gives CASSLAGGSTDTQYF. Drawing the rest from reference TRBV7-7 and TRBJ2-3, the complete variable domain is GAGVSQSPRYKVTKRGQDVTLRCDPISSHATLYWYQQALGQGPEFLTYFNYEAQPDKSGLPSDRFSAERPEGSISTLTIQRTEQRDSAMYRCASSLAGGSTDTQYFGPGTRLTVL.

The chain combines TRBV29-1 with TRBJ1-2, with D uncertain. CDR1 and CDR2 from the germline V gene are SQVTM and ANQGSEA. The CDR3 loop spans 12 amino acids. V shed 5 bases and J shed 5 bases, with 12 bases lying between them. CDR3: CSVHIGSYGYTF. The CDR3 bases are TGCAGCGTTCATATAGGGTCGTATGGCTACACCTTC.